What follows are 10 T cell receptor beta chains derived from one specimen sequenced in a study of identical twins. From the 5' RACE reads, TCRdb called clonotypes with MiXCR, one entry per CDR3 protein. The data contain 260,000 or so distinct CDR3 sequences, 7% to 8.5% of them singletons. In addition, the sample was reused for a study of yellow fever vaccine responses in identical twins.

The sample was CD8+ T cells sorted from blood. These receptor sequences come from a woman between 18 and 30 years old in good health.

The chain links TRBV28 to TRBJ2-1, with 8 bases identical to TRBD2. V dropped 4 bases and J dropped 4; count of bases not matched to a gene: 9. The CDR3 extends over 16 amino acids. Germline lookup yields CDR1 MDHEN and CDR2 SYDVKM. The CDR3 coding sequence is TGTGCCAGCAGTTCCTCGACGGGAGGGCCTTACAATGAGCAGTTCTTC. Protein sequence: CASSSSTGGPYNEQFF.

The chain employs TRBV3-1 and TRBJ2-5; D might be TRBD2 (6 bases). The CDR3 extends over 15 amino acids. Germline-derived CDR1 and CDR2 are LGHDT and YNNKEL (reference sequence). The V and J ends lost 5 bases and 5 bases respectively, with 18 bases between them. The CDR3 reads CASSSGTHGGETQYF. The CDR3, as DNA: TGTGCCAGCAGCTCCGGGACCCATGGAGGGGAGACCCAGTACTTC.

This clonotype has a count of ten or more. In DNA, the CDR3 is TGTGCCAGCAGCTTAAGTGACAGCACAGATACGCAGTATTTT. As protein: CASSLSDSTDTQYF. The chain has TRBV7-9 and TRBJ2-3; D is undetermined. Trimming pared 2 bases from V and 0 bases from J, leaving 6 bases between. CDR3 length equals 14 residues. Germline V gene sequence: CDR1 SEHNR, CDR2 FQNEAQ (reference sequence).

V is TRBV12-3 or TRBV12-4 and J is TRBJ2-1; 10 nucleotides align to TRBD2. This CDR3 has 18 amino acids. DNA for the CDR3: TGTACCCTCTGTTTAGCTCTAAGCGGGGGGGGCTCCTACAATGAGCAGTTCTTC. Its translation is CTLCLALSGGGSYNEQFF.

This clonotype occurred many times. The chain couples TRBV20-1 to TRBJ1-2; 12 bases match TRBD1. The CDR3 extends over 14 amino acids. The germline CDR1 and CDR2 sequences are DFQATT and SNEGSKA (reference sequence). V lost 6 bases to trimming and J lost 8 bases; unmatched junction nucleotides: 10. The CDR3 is CSAKGQGAPRGYTF. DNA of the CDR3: TGCAGTGCCAAGGGACAGGGGGCGCCCCGCGGCTACACCTTC.

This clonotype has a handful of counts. The CDR3 is CASSDVWEGNEQFF. DNA of the CDR3: TGTGCCAGCAGCGACGTATGGGAGGGCAATGAGCAGTTCTTC. The chain has TRBV7-2 and TRBJ2-1; TRBD2 matches 7 bases. V was pared by 5 bases and J by 6 bases, with 7 bases of the junction left unmatched. The germline V gene encodes CDR1 SGHTA and CDR2 FQGNSA. The CDR3 consists of 14 residues.

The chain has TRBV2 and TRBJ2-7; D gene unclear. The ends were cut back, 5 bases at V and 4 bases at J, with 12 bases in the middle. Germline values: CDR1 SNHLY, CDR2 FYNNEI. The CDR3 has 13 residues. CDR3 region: CASSTYQGYEQYF. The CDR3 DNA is TGTGCCAGCAGTACGTACCAAGGATACGAGCAGTACTTC.

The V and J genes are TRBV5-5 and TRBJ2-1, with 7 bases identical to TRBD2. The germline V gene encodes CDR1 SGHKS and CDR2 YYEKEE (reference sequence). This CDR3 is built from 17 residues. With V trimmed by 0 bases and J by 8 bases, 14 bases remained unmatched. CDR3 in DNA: TGTGCCAGCAGCTTGGCCGGCCGAGCGGGGACCCCCGATGAGCAGTTCTTC. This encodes CASSLAGRAGTPDEQFF. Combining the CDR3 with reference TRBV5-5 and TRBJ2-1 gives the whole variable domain DAGVTQSPTHLIKTRGQQVTLRCSPISGHKSVSWYQQVLGQGPQFIFQYYEKEERGRGNFPDRFSARQFPNYSSELNVNALLLGDSALYLCASSLAGRAGTPDEQFFGPGTRLTVL.

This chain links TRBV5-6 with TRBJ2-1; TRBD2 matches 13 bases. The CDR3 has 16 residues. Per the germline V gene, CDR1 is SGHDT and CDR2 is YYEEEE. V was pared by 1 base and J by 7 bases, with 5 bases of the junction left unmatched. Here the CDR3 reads CASSLTSGRAGNEQFF. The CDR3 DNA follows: TGTGCCAGCAGCTTGACTAGCGGGAGGGCCGGGAATGAGCAGTTCTTC.

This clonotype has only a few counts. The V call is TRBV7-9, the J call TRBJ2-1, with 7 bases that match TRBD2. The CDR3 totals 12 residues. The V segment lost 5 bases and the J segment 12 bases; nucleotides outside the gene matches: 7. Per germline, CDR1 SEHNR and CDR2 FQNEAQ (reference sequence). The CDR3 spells CASSGGVAGQFF. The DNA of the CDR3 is TGTGCCAGCAGCGGCGGGGTAGCGGGGCAGTTCTTC.